Listed below are T cell receptor beta chains from one sample, sequenced in a study of shared clonotypes between healthy human individuals. The table came from immunoSEQ multiplex PCR; TCRdb's copy has only in-frame clones and leaves some out. Of some 1,100,000 clones in the sample, 75% to 80% were seen once. Sample: memory CD4+ T cells from PBMCs. These receptors came from a young man in good health. Some clones in this sample may be carry-over from other donors' samples. Both conserved end residues are part of each CDR3. A D gene is named only where the DNA matches it firmly. Not all rows give a size; the values are once, few, many and, for expanded clones, a class.

clone_size: NA
v_call: TRBV28
d_call: TRBD2
j_call: TRBJ2-2
cdr3_nt: TGTGCCAGCACCCACGGGGGGGCGAACACCGGGGAGCTGTTTTTT
cdr3_aa: CASTHGGANTGELFF

clone_size: NA
v_call: TRBV25-1
d_call: TRBD2
j_call: TRBJ2-5
cdr3_nt: TGTGCCAGCAGTGGAAGGACTAGCGGGCAAGGCGGGGAGACCCAGTACTTC
cdr3_aa: CASSGRTSGQGGETQYF

clone_size: NA
v_call: TRBV6-6
d_call: NA
j_call: TRBJ1-4
cdr3_nt: TGTGCCAGCAGTTACGGGGACACTAATGAAAAACTGTTTTTT
cdr3_aa: CASSYGDTNEKLFF

clone_size: NA
v_call: TRBV28
d_call: TRBD1
j_call: TRBJ1-5
cdr3_nt: TGTGCCAGCAGCCGGGACAGGGCTCTACACCAGCCCCAGCATTTT
cdr3_aa: CASSRDRALHQPQHF

clone_size: once
v_call: TRBV28
d_call: NA
j_call: TRBJ1-5
cdr3_nt: TGTGCCAGCAGTTTCTTCAGGGGAGATCAGCCCCAGCATTTT
cdr3_aa: CASSFFRGDQPQHF

clone_size: NA
v_call: TRBV28
d_call: NA
j_call: TRBJ1-2
cdr3_nt: TGTGCCAGCAGTTTCGAGGGAGGGCCCCACTATGGCTACACCTTC
cdr3_aa: CASSFEGGPHYGYTF

clone_size: NA
v_call: TRBV28
d_call: NA
j_call: TRBJ2-4
cdr3_nt: TGTGCCAGCCGGCTGGCTGGAACGGACATTCAGTACTTC
cdr3_aa: CASRLAGTDIQYF

clone_size: NA
v_call: TRBV29-1
d_call: TRBD1
j_call: TRBJ2-5
cdr3_nt: TGCAGCGTTGAGGGCAATGAGGGGACAGGGATCGGGTTAGAGACCCAGTACTTC
cdr3_aa: CSVEGNEGTGIGLETQYF

clone_size: NA
v_call: TRBV6-1
d_call: NA
j_call: TRBJ2-7
cdr3_nt: TGTGCCAGCAGTGAAGCGGTCCCGGCCTACGAGCAGTACTTC
cdr3_aa: CASSEAVPAYEQYF

clone_size: few
v_call: TRBV28
d_call: TRBD2
j_call: TRBJ2-7
cdr3_nt: TGTGCCAGCAGTTTAACGGGGCTAGCGGGAGACTACGAGCAGTACTTC
cdr3_aa: CASSLTGLAGDYEQYF

clone_size: NA
v_call: TRBV5-3
d_call: TRBD1
j_call: TRBJ1-4
cdr3_nt: TGTGCCAGAAGCGCCATCAACCCGGGACAGGCGGGCGAAAAACTGTTTTTT
cdr3_aa: CARSAINPGQAGEKLFF

clone_size: NA
v_call: TRBV6-5
d_call: NA
j_call: TRBJ2-7
cdr3_nt: TGTGCCAGCAGTTACGAGGGAACCTACGAGCAGTACTTC
cdr3_aa: CASSYEGTYEQYF

clone_size: NA
v_call: TRBV30
d_call: NA
j_call: TRBJ1-2
cdr3_nt: TGTGCCTGGAGTCATCGTTGGGGTCCCTATGGCTACACCTTC
cdr3_aa: CAWSHRWGPYGYTF

clone_size: once
v_call: TRBV7-9
d_call: NA
j_call: TRBJ1-1
cdr3_nt: TGTGCCAGCAGCTTGTCGGGGGACACTGAAGCTTTCTTT
cdr3_aa: CASSLSGDTEAFF

clone_size: once
v_call: TRBV6-5
d_call: NA
j_call: TRBJ1-5
cdr3_nt: TGTGCCAGCAGCCCAGGACAGATAAATCAGCCCCAGCATTTT
cdr3_aa: CASSPGQINQPQHF

clone_size: NA
v_call: TRBV6-1
d_call: TRBD2
j_call: TRBJ2-3
cdr3_nt: TGTGCCAGCAGTGAAGGTAGCGGGGCCACGCAGTATTTT
cdr3_aa: CASSEGSGATQYF

clone_size: few
v_call: TRBV5-6
d_call: TRBD2
j_call: TRBJ2-3
cdr3_nt: TGTGCCAGCAGCCCCTATAGCGGGAGCACAGATACGCAGTATTTT
cdr3_aa: CASSPYSGSTDTQYF

clone_size: NA
v_call: TRBV5-6
d_call: NA
j_call: TRBJ1-1
cdr3_nt: TGTGCCAGCAGCCCACGGGGGGCCAGGAACACTGAAGCTTTCTTT
cdr3_aa: CASSPRGARNTEAFF

clone_size: once
v_call: TRBV4-1
d_call: NA
j_call: TRBJ2-1
cdr3_nt: TGCGCCAGCAGCCTTTCGGACTACCGGGACAATGAGCAGTTCTTC
cdr3_aa: CASSLSDYRDNEQFF

clone_size: NA
v_call: TRBV5-1
d_call: NA
j_call: TRBJ2-5
cdr3_nt: TGCGCCAGCAGCTTGGCACAGAGAGAGACCCAGTACTTC
cdr3_aa: CASSLAQRETQYF

clone_size: NA
v_call: TRBV6-4
d_call: NA
j_call: TRBJ2-2
cdr3_nt: TGTGCCAGCAGTGAAAGGGATGCCGGGGAGCCGTTTTTT
cdr3_aa: CASSERDAGEPFF

clone_size: NA
v_call: TRBV7-3
d_call: NA
j_call: TRBJ2-1
cdr3_nt: TGTGCCAGCAGCTTAACGGCCCCTGCGGGAGAGCAGTTCTTC
cdr3_aa: CASSLTAPAGEQFF

clone_size: NA
v_call: TRBV5-1
d_call: NA
j_call: TRBJ2-7
cdr3_nt: TGCGCCAGCAGCCCCGGAGGTGGCATCTCCTACGAGCAGTACTTC
cdr3_aa: CASSPGGGISYEQYF

clone_size: NA
v_call: TRBV28
d_call: NA
j_call: TRBJ1-3
cdr3_nt: TGTGCCAGCAGTTTCGCATCCTCTGGAAACACCATATATTTT
cdr3_aa: CASSFASSGNTIYF

clone_size: many
v_call: TRBV10-3
d_call: TRBD2
j_call: TRBJ2-7
cdr3_nt: TGTGCCATCAACGGGGGACCCCTAGCGGGAGGGCCAGGGCGGGACGAGCAGTACTTC
cdr3_aa: CAINGGPLAGGPGRDEQYF

clone_size: NA
v_call: TRBV7-3
d_call: TRBD1
j_call: TRBJ1-6
cdr3_nt: TGTGCCAGCAGTGCCACAGGGGGCTCAAATTCACCCCTCCACTTT
cdr3_aa: CASSATGGSNSPLHF